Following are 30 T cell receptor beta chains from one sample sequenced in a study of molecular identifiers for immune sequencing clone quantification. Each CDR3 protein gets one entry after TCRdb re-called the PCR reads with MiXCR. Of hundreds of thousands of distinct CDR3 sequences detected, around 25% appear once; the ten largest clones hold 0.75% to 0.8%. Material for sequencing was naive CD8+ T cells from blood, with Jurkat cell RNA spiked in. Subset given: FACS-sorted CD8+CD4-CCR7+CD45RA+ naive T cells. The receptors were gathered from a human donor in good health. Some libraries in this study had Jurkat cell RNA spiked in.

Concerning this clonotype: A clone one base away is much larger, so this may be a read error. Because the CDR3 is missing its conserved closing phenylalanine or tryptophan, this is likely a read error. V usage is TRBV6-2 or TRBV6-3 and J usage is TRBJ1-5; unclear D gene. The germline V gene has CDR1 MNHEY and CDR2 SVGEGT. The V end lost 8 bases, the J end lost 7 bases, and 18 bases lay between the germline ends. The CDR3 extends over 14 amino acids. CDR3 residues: CASGDPFSYQPQHL. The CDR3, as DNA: TGTGCCAGCGGAGACCCATTTAGCTACCAGCCCCAGCATCTT.

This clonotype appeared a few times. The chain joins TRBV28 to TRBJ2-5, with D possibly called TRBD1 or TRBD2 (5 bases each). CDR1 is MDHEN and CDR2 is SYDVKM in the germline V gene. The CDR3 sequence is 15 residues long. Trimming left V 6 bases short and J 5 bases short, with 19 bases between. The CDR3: CASRGPQGFWETQYF. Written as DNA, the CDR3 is TGTGCCAGCAGGGGACCTCAGGGATTTTGGGAGACCCAGTACTTC.

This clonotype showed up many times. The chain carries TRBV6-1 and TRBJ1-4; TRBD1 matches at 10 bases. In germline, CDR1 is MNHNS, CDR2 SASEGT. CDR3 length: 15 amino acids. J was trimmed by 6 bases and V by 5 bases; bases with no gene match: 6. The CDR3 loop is CASSSPTGGYEKLFF. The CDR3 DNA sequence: TGTGCCAGCAGTTCCCCGACAGGGGGCTATGAAAAACTGTTTTTT.

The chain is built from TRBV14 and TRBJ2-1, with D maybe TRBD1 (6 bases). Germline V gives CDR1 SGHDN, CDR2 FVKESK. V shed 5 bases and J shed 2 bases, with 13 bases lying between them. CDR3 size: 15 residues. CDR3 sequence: CASSTLNRAYNEQFF. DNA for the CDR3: TGTGCCAGCAGCACACTGAACAGGGCCTACAATGAGCAGTTCTTC. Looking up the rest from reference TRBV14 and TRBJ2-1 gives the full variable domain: EAGVTQFPSHSVIEKGQTVTLRCDPISGHDNLYWYRRVMGKEIKFLLHFVKESKQDESGMPNNRFLAERTGGTYSTLKVQPAELEDSGVYFCASSTLNRAYNEQFFGPGTRLTVL.

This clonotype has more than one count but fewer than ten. This CDR3 is CASRSTSGGYNEQFF. In DNA, the CDR3 is TGTGCCAGCAGATCGACTAGCGGGGGATACAATGAGCAGTTCTTC. This chain links TRBV6-5 with TRBJ2-1; TRBD2 agrees at 12 bases. V trimming: 6 bases; J trimming: 4 bases; junction bases outside the gene matches: 4. Per the germline V gene, CDR1 is MNHEY and CDR2 is SVGAGI. This CDR3 comprises 15 residues.

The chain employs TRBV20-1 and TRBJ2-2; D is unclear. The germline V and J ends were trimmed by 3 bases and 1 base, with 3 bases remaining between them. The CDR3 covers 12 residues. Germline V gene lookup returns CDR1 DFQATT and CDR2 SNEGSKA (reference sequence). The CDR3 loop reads CSARRNTGELFF. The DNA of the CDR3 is TGCAGTGCTAGGAGGAACACCGGGGAGCTGTTTTTT.

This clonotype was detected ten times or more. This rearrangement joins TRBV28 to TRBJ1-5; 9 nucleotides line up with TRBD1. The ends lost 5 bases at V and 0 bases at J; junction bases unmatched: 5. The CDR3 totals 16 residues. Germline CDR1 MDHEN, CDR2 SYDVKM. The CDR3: CASSDGQGLSNQPQHF. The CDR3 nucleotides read TGTGCCAGCAGTGATGGACAGGGGCTTAGCAATCAGCCCCAGCATTTT.

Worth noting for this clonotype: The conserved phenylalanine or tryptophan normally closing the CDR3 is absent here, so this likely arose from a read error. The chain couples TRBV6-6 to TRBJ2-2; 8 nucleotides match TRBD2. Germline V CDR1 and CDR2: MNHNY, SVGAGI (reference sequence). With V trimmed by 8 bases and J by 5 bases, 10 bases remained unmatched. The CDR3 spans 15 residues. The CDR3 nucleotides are TGTGCCAGCTCCCAACGGGAGGGACAAACCGGGGAGCTGTTTTCT. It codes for CASSQREGQTGELFS.

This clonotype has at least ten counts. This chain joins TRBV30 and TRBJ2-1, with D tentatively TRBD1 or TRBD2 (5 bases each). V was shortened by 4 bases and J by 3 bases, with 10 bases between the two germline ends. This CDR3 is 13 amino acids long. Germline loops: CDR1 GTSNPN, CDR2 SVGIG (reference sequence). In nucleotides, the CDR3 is TGTGCCTGGACCCGGGGCCACTACAATGAGCAGTTCTTC. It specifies CAWTRGHYNEQFF. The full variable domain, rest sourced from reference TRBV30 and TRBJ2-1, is SQTIHQWPATLVQPVGSPLSLECTVEGTSNPNLYWYRQAAGRGLQLLFYSVGIGQISSEVPQNLSASRPQDRQFILSSKKLLLSDSGFYLCAWTRGHYNEQFFGPGTRLTVL.

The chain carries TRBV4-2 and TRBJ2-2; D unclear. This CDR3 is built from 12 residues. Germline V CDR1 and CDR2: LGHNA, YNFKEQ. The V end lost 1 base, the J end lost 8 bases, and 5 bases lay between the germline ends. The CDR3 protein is CASSQGRGELFF. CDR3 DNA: TGTGCCAGCAGCCAAGGAAGAGGGGAGCTGTTTTTT.

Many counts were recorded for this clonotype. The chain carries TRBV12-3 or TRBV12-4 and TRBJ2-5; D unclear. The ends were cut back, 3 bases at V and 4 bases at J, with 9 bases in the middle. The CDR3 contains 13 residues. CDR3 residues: CASSFGFPETQYF. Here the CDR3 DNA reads TGTGCCAGCAGTTTTGGGTTTCCAGAGACCCAGTACTTC.

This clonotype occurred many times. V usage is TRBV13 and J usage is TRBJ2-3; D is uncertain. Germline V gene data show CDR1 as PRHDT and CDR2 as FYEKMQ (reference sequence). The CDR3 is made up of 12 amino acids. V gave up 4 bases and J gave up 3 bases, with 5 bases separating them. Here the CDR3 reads CASSSETDTQYF. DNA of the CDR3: TGTGCCAGCAGCTCAGAAACAGATACGCAGTATTTT.

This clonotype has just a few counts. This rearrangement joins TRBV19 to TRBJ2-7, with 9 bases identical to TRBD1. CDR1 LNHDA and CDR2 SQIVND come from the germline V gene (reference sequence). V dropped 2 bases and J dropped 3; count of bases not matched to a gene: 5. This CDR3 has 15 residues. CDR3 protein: CASSITGQGVYEQYF. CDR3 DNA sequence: TGTGCCAGTAGTATAACGGGACAGGGAGTCTACGAGCAGTACTTC.

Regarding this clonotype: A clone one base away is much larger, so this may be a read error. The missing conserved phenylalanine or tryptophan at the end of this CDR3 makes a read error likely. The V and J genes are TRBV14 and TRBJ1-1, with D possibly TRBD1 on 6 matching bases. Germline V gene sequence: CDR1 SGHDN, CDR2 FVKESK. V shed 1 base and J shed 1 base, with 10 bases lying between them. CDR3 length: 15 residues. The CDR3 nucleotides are TGTGCCAGCAGCCAAGTCGGGACACCGAACACTGAAGCTTTCTCT. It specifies CASSQVGTPNTEAFS.

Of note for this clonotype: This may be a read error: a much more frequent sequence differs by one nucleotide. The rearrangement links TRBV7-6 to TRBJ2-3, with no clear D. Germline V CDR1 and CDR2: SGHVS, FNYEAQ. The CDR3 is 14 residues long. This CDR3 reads CASSPDPFKDTQCF. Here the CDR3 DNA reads TGTGCCAGCAGCCCGGACCCGTTTAAAGATACGCAGTGTTTT.

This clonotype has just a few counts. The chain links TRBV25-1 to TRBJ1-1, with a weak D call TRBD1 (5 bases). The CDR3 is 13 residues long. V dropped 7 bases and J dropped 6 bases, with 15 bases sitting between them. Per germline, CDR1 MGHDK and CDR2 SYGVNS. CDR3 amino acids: CASTGARASEAFF. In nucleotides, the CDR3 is TGTGCCAGCACCGGGGCTAGGGCCTCTGAAGCTTTCTTT.

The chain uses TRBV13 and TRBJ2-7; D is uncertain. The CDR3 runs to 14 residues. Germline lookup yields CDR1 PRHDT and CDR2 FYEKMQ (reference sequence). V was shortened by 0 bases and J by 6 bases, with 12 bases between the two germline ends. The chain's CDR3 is CASSLGHDPSEQYF. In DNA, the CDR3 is TGTGCCAGCAGCTTAGGCCATGACCCAAGCGAGCAGTACTTC.

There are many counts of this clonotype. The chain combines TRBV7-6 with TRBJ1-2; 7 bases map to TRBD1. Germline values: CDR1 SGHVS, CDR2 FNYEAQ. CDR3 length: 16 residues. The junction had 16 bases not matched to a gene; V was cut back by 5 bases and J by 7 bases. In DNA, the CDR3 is TGTGCCAGCAGCCTCCAAGACAGGGCAGGTCCTCTTGGCTACACCTTC. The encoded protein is CASSLQDRAGPLGYTF.

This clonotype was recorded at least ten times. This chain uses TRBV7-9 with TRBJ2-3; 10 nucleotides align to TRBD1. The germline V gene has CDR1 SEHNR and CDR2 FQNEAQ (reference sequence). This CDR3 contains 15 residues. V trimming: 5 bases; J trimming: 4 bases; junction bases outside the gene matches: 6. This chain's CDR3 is CASSGATGGSDTQYF. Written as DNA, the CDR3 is TGTGCCAGCAGCGGGGCGACAGGGGGCTCAGATACGCAGTATTTT. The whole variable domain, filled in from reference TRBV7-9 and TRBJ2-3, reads DTGVSQNPRHKITKRGQNVTFRCDPISEHNRLYWYRQTLGQGPEFLTYFQNEAQLEKSRLLSDRFSAERPKGSFSTLEIQRTEQGDSAMYLCASSGATGGSDTQYFGPGTRLTVL.

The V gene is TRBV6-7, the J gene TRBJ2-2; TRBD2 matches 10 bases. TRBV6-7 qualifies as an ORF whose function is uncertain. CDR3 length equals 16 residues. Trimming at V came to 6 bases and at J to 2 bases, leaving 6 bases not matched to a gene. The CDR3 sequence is CASRHTSGENTGELFF. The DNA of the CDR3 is TGTGCCAGCAGACACACTAGCGGGGAAAACACCGGGGAGCTGTTTTTT.

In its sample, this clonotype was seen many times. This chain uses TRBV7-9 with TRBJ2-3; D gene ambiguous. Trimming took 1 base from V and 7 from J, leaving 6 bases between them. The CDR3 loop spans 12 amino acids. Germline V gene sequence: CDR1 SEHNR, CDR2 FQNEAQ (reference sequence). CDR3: CASSLGENTQYF. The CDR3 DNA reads TGTGCCAGCAGCTTAGGAGAAAATACGCAGTATTTT.

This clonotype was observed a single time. Here the CDR3 DNA reads TGTGCCAGCAGTGCGAACGGGGGGGTGGGGGAGACCCAGTACTTC. Protein: CASSANGGVGETQYF. This rearrangement joins TRBV12-3 or TRBV12-4 to TRBJ2-5; TRBD2 matches 8 bases. CDR3 length: 15 amino acids. With 5 bases clipped from V and 5 bases from J, the junction kept 10 bases outside the gene matches.

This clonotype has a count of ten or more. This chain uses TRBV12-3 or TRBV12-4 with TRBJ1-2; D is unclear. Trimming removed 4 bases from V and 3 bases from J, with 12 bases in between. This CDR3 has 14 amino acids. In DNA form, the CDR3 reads TGTGCCAGCAGTTCCGATAGGGCCTACTATGGCTACACCTTC. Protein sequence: CASSSDRAYYGYTF.

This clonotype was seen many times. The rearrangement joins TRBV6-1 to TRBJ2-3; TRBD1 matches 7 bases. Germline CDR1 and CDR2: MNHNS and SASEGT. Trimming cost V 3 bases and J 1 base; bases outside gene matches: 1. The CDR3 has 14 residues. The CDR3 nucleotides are TGTGCCAGCAGTGACCAGGGGGGCACAGATACGCAGTATTTT. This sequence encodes CASSDQGGTDTQYF.

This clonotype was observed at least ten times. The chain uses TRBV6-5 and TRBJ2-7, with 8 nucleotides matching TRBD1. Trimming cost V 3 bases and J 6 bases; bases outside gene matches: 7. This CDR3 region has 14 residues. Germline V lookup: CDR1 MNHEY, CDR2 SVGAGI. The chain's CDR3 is CASSYGQGLSEQYF. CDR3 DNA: TGTGCCAGCAGTTATGGACAGGGTTTGTCCGAGCAGTACTTC.

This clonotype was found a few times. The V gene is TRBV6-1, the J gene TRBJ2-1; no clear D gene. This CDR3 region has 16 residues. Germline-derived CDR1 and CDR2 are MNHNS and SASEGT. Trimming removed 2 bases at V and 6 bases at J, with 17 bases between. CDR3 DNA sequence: TGTGCCAGCAGTGAAAAAAAATCTTCACGCCTCAATGAGCAGTTCTTC. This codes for CASSEKKSSRLNEQFF.

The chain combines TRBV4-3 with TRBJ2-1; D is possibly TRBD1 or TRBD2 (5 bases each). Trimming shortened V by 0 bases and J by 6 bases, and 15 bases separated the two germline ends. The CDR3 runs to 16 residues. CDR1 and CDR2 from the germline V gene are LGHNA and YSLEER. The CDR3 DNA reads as TGCGCCAGCAGCCAAGACGCCGGACGGGGCCTCAATGAGCAGTTCTTC. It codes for CASSQDAGRGLNEQFF.

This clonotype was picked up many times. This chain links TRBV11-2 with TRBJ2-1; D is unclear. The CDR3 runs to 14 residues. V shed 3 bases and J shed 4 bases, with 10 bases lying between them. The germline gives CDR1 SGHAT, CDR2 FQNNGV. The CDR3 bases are TGTGCCAGCAGCTTGCCTAGTAGTTACAATGAGCAGTTCTTC. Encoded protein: CASSLPSSYNEQFF.

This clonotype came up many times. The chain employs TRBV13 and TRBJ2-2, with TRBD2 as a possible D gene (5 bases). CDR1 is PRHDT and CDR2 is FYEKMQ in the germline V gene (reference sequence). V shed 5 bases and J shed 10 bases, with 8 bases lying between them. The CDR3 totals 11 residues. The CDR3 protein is CASSPGVELFF. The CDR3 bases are TGTGCCAGCAGCCCCGGGGTGGAGCTGTTTTTT.

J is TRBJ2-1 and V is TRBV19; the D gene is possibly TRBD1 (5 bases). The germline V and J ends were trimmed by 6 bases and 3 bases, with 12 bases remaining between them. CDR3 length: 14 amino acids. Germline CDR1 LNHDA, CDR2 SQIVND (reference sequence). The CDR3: CASSLGPGYNEQFF. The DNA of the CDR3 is TGTGCCAGTAGCCTGGGGCCCGGCTACAATGAGCAGTTCTTC.